The source of this T cell receptor beta chain is a study of vaccination and CD4 T cells after COVID-19. Study details: Overlapping SARS-CoV-2, HCoV-NL63, HCoV-OC43 and HCoV-229E spike peptides stimulated the cells.

This CDR3 spans 15 amino acids. Trimming shortened V by 4 bases and J by 5 bases, and 15 bases separated the two germline ends. From germline, CDR1 is SGHVS and CDR2 FQNEAQ. Treatment noted: approximately nine-day PBMC culture with coronavirus spike peptide pools or control peptides (ViraFEST assay). These CD4+ T cells came from an unexposed donor, sampled before the COVID-19 pandemic (2011-2018). Antigen-specific T cells were expanded with peptide pools by ViraFEST, and TCRs were then sequenced. This clonotype was detected only a few times. What it recognizes is unknown. Sequencing of DNA taken from cultured CD4+ T cells relied on the Oncomine TCR Beta short-read assay. The genomic DNA was obtained from cultured CD4+ T cells by extraction with the QIAamp micro DNA kit. TCRdb re-derived calls from the PCR reads in MiXCR, one entry per CDR3 protein. The table includes some 9,900 distinct CDR3 sequences, 30% detected once.

The receptor was isolated from a human donor in good health. Sequencing input: CD4+ T cells from blood, cultured in vitro. The chain uses TRBV7-8 and TRBJ1-5; D might be TRBD1 (6 bases). The CDR3 DNA reads TGTGCCAGCAGCTCCCCTAGGGGGAGGGATCAGCCCCAGCATTTT. This translates into CASSSPRGRDQPQHF. The full variable domain, its missing parts supplied by reference TRBV7-8 and TRBJ1-5, is GAGVSQSPRYKVAKRGQDVALRCDPISGHVSLFWYQQALGQGPEFLTYFQNEAQLDKSGLPSDRFFAERPEGSVSTLKIQRTQQEDSAVYLCASSSPRGRDQPQHFGDGTRLSIL.